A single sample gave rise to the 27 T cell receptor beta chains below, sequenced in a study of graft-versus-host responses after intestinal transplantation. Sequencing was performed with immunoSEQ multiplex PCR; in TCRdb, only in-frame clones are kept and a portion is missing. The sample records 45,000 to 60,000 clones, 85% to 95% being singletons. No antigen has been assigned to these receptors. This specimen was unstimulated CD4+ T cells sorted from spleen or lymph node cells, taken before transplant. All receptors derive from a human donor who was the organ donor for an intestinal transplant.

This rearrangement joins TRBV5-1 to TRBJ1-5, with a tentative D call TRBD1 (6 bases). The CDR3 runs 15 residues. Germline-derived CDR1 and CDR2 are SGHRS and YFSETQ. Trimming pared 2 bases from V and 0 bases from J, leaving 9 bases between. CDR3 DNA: TGCGCCAGCAGCTTTTCAGGGGATAGCAATCAGCCCCAGCATTTT. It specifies CASSFSGDSNQPQHF. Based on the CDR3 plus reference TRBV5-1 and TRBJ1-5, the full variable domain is KAGVTQTPRYLIKTRGQQVTLSCSPISGHRSVSWYQQTPGQGLQFLFEYFSETQRNKGNFPGRFSGRQFSNSRSEMNVSTLELGDSALYLCASSFSGDSNQPQHFGDGTRLSIL.

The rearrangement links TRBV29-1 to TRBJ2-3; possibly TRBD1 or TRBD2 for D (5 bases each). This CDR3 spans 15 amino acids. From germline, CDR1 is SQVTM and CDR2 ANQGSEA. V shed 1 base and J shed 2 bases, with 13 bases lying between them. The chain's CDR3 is CSVEGPGRTTDTQYF. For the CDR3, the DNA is TGCAGCGTTGAAGGCCCGGGACGGACCACAGATACGCAGTATTTT.

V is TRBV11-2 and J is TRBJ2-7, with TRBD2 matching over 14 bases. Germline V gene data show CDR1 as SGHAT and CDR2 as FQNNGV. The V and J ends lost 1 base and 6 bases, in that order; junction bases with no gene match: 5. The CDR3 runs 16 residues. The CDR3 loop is CASSLGGTSGSGEQYF. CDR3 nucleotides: TGTGCCAGCAGCTTAGGCGGGACTAGCGGGAGTGGCGAGCAGTACTTC.

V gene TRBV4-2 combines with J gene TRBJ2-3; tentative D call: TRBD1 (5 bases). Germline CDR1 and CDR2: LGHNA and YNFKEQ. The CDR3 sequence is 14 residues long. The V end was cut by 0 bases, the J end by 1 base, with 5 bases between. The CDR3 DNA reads TGTGCCAGCAGCCAAGACAGGGGCACAGATACGCAGTATTTT. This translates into CASSQDRGTDTQYF.

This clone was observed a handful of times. The CDR3 bases are TGCGCCAGCACCCCCGGCGGATACACCGGGGAGCTGTTTTTT. It encodes CASTPGGYTGELFF. This sequence joins TRBV5-1 and TRBJ2-2; no clear D gene. The CDR3 is made up of 14 amino acids. Looked up from germline, CDR1 is SGHRS and CDR2 is YFSETQ. V lost 6 bases to trimming and J lost 3 bases, with 12 bases between them.

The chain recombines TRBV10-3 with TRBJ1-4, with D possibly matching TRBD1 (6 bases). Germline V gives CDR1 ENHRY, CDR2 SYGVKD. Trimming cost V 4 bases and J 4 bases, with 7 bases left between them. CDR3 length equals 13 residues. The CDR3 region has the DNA TGTGCCATCAGTGGGACAGATAATGAAAAACTGTTTTTT. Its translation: CAISGTDNEKLFF.

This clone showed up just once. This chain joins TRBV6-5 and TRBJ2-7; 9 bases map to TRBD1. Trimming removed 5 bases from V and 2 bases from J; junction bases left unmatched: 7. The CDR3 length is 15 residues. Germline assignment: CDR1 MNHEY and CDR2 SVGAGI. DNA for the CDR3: TGTGCCAGCAGTCCACCCGGGACAGGGCCCTACGAGCAGTACTTC. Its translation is CASSPPGTGPYEQYF.

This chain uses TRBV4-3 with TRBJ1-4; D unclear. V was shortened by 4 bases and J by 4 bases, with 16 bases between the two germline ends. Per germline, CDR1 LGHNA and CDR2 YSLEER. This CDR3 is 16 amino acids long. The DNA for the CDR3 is TGCGCCAGCAGCCTCACTTCCGGGAGGCTTAATGAAAAACTGTTTTTT. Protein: CASSLTSGRLNEKLFF.

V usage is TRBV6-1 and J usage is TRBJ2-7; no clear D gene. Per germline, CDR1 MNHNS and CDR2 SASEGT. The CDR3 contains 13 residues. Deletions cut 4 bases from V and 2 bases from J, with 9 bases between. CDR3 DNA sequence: TGTGCCAGCAGTGTGCGGCTAGCCTACGAGCAGTACTTC. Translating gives CASSVRLAYEQYF.

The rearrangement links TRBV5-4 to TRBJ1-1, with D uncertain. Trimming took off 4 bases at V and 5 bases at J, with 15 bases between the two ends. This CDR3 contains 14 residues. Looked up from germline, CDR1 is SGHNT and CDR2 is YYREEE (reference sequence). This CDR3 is CASSPTSGRTEAFF. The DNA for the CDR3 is TGTGCCAGCAGCCCCACCTCCGGGAGAACTGAAGCTTTCTTT.

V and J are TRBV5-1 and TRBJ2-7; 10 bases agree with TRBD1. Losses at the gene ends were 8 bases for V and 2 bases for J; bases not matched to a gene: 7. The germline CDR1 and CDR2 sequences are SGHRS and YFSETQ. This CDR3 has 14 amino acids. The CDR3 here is CASQPGQGPYEQYF. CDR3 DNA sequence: TGCGCCAGTCAACCGGGACAGGGGCCCTACGAGCAGTACTTC.

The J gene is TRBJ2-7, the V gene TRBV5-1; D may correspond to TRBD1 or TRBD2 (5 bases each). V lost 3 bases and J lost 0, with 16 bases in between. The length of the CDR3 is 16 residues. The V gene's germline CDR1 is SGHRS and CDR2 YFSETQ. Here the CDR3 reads CASSWDGSAFSYEQYF. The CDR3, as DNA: TGCGCCAGCAGCTGGGACGGGTCTGCCTTCTCCTACGAGCAGTACTTC.

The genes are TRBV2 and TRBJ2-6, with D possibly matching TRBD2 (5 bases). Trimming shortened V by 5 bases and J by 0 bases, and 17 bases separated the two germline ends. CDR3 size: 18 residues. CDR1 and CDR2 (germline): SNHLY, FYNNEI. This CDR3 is CASSPRGQRISGANVLTF. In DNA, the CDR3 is TGTGCCAGCAGTCCTCGGGGTCAAAGAATCTCTGGGGCCAACGTCCTGACTTTC.

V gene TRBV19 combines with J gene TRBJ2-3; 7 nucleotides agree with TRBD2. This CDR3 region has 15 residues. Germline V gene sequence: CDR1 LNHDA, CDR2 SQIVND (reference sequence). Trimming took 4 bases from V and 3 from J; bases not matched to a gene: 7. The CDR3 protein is CASSKGGSRTDTQYF. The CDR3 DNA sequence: TGTGCCAGTAGTAAGGGCGGGAGTAGGACAGATACGCAGTATTTT.

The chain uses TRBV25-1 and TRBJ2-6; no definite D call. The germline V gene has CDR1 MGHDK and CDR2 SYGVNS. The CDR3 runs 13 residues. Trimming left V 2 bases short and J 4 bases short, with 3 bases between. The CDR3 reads CASSERGANVLTF. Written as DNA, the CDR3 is TGTGCCAGCAGTGAACGGGGGGCCAACGTCCTGACTTTC.

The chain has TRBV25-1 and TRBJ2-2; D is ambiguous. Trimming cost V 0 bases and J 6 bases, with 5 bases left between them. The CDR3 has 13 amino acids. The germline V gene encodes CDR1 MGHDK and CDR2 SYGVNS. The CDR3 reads CASSEYGSGELFF. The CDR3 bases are TGTGCCAGCAGTGAATATGGGTCCGGGGAGCTGTTTTTT. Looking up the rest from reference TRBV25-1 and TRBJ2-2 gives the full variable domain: EADIYQTPRYLVIGTGKKITLECSQTMGHDKMYWYQQDPGMELHLIHYSYGVNSTEKGDLSSESTVSRIRTEHFPLTLESARPSHTSQYLCASSEYGSGELFFGEGSRLTVL.

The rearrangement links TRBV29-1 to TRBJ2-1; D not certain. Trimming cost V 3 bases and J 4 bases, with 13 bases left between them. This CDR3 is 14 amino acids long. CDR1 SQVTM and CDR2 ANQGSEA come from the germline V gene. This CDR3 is CSVDGVKPYNEQFF. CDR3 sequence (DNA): TGCAGCGTTGATGGGGTTAAACCATACAATGAGCAGTTCTTC.

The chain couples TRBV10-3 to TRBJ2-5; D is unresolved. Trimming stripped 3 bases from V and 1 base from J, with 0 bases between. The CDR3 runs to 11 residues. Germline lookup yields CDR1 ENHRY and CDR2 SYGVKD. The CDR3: CAISDQETQYF. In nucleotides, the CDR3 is TGTGCCATCAGTGACCAAGAGACCCAGTACTTC.

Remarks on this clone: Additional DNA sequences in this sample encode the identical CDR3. The CDR3 sequence: CASSLIGQGSTDTQYF. The CDR3 DNA is TGCGCCAGCAGCTTGATAGGGCAGGGTAGCACAGATACGCAGTATTTT. The J gene is TRBJ2-3, the V gene TRBV5-1, with a possible D match to TRBD1 (5 bases). The CDR3 is made up of 16 amino acids. V lost 1 base and J lost 0, with 12 bases in between. CDR1 is SGHRS and CDR2 is YFSETQ in the germline V gene.

CDR3 protein: CASRGQIADTQYF. The DNA of the CDR3 is TGTGCCAGCAGAGGACAGATCGCAGATACGCAGTATTTT. The chain is built from TRBV2 and TRBJ2-3; weak D call: TRBD1 (6 bases). This CDR3 has 13 amino acids. CDR1 is SNHLY, CDR2 FYNNEI, per germline. The V and J ends lost 6 bases and 4 bases respectively, with 11 bases between them.

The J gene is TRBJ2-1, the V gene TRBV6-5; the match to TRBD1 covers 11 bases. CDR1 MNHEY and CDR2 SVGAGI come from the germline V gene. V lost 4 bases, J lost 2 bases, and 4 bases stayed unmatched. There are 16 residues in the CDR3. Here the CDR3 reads CASSSGQGGPYNEQFF. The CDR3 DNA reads TGTGCCAGCAGTTCGGGACAGGGGGGCCCCTACAATGAGCAGTTCTTC.

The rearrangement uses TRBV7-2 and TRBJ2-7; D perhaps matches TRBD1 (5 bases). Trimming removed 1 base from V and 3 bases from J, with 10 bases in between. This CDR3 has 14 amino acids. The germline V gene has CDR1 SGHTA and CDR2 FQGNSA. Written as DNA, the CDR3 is TGTGCCAGCAGCTTAGGGGGCAGGGACTACGAGCAGTACTTC. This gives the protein CASSLGGRDYEQYF.

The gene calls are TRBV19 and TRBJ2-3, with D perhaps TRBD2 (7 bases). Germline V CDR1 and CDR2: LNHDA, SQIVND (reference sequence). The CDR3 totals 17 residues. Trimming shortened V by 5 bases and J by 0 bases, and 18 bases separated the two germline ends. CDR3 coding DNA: TGTGCCAGTAGTGGGGGCGGGAGACCCTCTAGCACAGATACGCAGTATTTT. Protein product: CASSGGGRPSSTDTQYF.

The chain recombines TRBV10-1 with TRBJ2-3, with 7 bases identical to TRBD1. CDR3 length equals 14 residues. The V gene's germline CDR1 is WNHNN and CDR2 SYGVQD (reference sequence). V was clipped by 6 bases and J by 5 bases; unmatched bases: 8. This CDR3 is CASRARGQRDTQYF. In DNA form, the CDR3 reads TGCGCCAGCAGGGCTCGGGGACAGAGAGATACGCAGTATTTT.

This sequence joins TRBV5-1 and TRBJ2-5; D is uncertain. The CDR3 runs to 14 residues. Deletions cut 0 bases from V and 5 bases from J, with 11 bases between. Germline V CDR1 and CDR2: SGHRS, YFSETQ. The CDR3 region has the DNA TGCGCCAGCAGCTTGGTCGGTCCCATGGAGACCCAGTACTTC. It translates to CASSLVGPMETQYF.

CDR3 protein: CASSLVAGGPVTDTQYF. The CDR3 DNA reads TGCGCCAGCAGCTTGGTGGCGGGAGGGCCGGTCACAGATACGCAGTATTTT. This chain links TRBV5-1 with TRBJ2-3; 9 nucleotides match TRBD2. The CDR3 is 17 residues long. Germline trimming cut 0 bases from V and 2 bases from J; bases unmatched to any gene: 7. CDR1 is SGHRS and CDR2 is YFSETQ in the germline V gene.

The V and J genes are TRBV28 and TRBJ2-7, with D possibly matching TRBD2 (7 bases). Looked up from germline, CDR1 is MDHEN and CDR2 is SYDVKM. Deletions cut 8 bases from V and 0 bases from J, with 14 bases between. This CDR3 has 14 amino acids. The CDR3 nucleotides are TGTGCCAGCCTAAGGGGGGAGGGCTCCTACGAGCAGTACTTC. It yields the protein CASLRGEGSYEQYF.